Presented here are 28 T cell receptor beta chains from one specimen sequenced in a study of T-cell reconstitution after alpha-beta-depleted transplantation in children. During its preparation, the TCRbeta library received unique molecular identifiers. TCRdb itself ran the PCR reads through MiXCR, one entry per CDR3 protein. The sample holds about 870,000 distinct CDR3 sequences, roughly 15% seen once. Sequenced material: PBMCs, mostly from graft donor cells, taken 360 days after TCRalphabeta/CD19-depleted stem cell transplant. The source of these receptors is a male patient between 10 and 17 years old who had a stem cell transplant for acute lymphoblastic leukemia, so the T cells may come from the graft donor.

Many counts were recorded for this clonotype. This chain joins TRBV12-3 or TRBV12-4 and TRBJ2-4; D is uncertain. CDR3 length: 15 residues. The ends were cut back, 3 bases at V and 0 bases at J, with 9 bases in the middle. In nucleotides, the CDR3 is TGTGCCAGCAGTTTCGTCAGCATAGCCAAAAACATTCAGTACTTC. Amino acids: CASSFVSIAKNIQYF.

There are many counts of this clonotype. V usage is TRBV29-1 and J usage is TRBJ1-1, with TRBD1 as a possible D gene (6 bases). The CDR3 extends over 16 amino acids. V lost 7 bases and J 0 bases, leaving 21 bases between the germline ends. CDR1 and CDR2 from the germline V gene are SQVTM and ANQGSEA. The CDR3 protein is CSGRDKPWLLNTEAFF. The CDR3 DNA reads TGCAGCGGCAGGGACAAGCCCTGGCTCTTGAACACTGAAGCTTTCTTT.

V and J are TRBV20-1 and TRBJ1-2; 7 bases are a match to TRBD1. This CDR3 is built from 15 residues. The V and J ends lost 4 bases and 2 bases, in that order; junction bases with no gene match: 10. Germline V gene sequence: CDR1 DFQATT, CDR2 SNEGSKA (reference sequence). The chain's CDR3 is CSAIEYRDRNYGYTF. In DNA form, the CDR3 reads TGCAGTGCTATCGAATACCGGGACAGAAACTATGGCTACACCTTC.

The sample holds a few counts of this clonotype. The chain joins TRBV3-1 to TRBJ1-5; D is perhaps TRBD1 (5 bases). CDR1 LGHDT and CDR2 YNNKEL come from the germline V gene (reference sequence). Trimming took off 1 base at V and 1 base at J, with 11 bases between the two ends. The CDR3 covers 16 residues. CDR3 residues: CASSQAGVGSNQPQHF. The CDR3 nucleotides read TGTGCCAGCAGCCAAGCGGGGGTGGGAAGCAATCAGCCCCAGCATTTT.

Concerning this clonotype itself: Germline and junction disagree at one end, which may indicate a read error. This chain uses TRBV19 with TRBJ2-5; D gene uncertain. This CDR3 region has 13 residues. Germline V CDR1 and CDR2: LNHDA, SQIVND (reference sequence). The CDR3 region is CTSSLRFQETQYF. The DNA for the CDR3 is TGTACCAGTAGCCTACGGTTCCAAGAGACCCAGTACTTC.

There are a few counts of this clonotype. The chain is built from TRBV5-1 and TRBJ2-1, with 7 bases matching TRBD2. This CDR3 has 17 amino acids. The germline CDR1 and CDR2 sequences are SGHRS and YFSETQ. Losses at the gene ends were 5 bases for V and 2 bases for J; bases not matched to a gene: 13. CDR3 amino acids: CASRNKGGSVAYNEQFF. DNA of the CDR3: TGCGCCAGCAGAAATAAGGGAGGGTCGGTCGCCTACAATGAGCAGTTCTTC. Variable domain in full (rest from reference TRBV5-1 and TRBJ2-1): KAGVTQTPRYLIKTRGQQVTLSCSPISGHRSVSWYQQTPGQGLQFLFEYFSETQRNKGNFPGRFSGRQFSNSRSEMNVSTLELGDSALYLCASRNKGGSVAYNEQFFGPGTRLTVL.

This clonotype was detected a few times. The chain links TRBV25-1 to TRBJ2-2; no clear D. V was pared by 6 bases and J by 4 bases, with 12 bases between. Per the germline V gene, CDR1 is MGHDK and CDR2 is SYGVNS. This CDR3 contains 14 residues. CDR3 in DNA: TGTGCCAGCAGGACTCAGGATTTCACCGGGGAGCTGTTTTTT. Translation: CASRTQDFTGELFF.

V gene TRBV4-1 combines with J gene TRBJ2-1; TRBD2 might be the D (6 bases). The V end was cut by 1 base, the J end by 6 bases, with 13 bases between. The CDR3 loop spans 15 amino acids. Germline V gene lookup returns CDR1 MGHRA and CDR2 YSYEKL. The CDR3 protein is CASSQVGGDPNEQFF. CDR3 DNA: TGCGCCAGCAGCCAAGTCGGGGGAGATCCCAATGAGCAGTTCTTC.

This clonotype has only a few counts. The chain has TRBV7-9 and TRBJ2-5, with a possible D match to TRBD2 (7 bases). CDR1 SEHNR and CDR2 FQNEAQ come from the germline V gene (reference sequence). The CDR3 totals 15 residues. Trimming left V 5 bases short and J 3 bases short, with 16 bases between. The CDR3 loop is CASSPRGAGKETQYF. The CDR3 nucleotides read TGTGCCAGCAGCCCTCGGGGGGCGGGCAAAGAGACCCAGTACTTC.

This chain joins TRBV4-1 and TRBJ2-7; D remains unclear. The germline V gene encodes CDR1 MGHRA and CDR2 YSYEKL. This CDR3 contains 19 residues. V lost 0 bases and J 0 bases, leaving 21 bases between the germline ends. The CDR3 loop reads CASSQDSPDWNQSSYEQYF. CDR3 sequence (DNA): TGCGCCAGCAGCCAAGATTCGCCCGACTGGAATCAGAGCTCCTACGAGCAGTACTTC.

This clonotype has only a few counts. The V gene is TRBV18, the J gene TRBJ2-3, with unresolved D. Trimming removed 8 bases at V and 4 bases at J, with 7 bases between. Per the germline V gene, CDR1 is KGHSH and CDR2 is LQKENI. This CDR3 contains 11 residues. CDR3 bases: TGTGCCAGCGATGGCGCAGATACGCAGTATTTT. It is translated as CASDGADTQYF.

The chain carries TRBV27 and TRBJ2-3; maybe TRBD2 (6 bases). The length of the CDR3 is 16 residues. V was shortened by 0 bases and J by 5 bases, with 15 bases between the two germline ends. Germline V gene data show CDR1 as MNHEY and CDR2 as SMNVEV (reference sequence). The CDR3, as DNA: TGTGCCAGCAGTTTATCGAGCGCGGGATATCAAGATACGCAGTATTTT. The encoded protein is CASSLSSAGYQDTQYF.

The CDR3 region has the DNA TGCAGCGTTGCCTACGCGAAAGAGACCCAGTACTTC. This translates into CSVAYAKETQYF. V and J are TRBV29-1 and TRBJ2-5; D gene ambiguous. Looked up from germline, CDR1 is SQVTM and CDR2 is ANQGSEA. Trimming took off 4 bases at V and 3 bases at J, with 9 bases between the two ends. This CDR3 is 12 amino acids long.

The chain carries TRBV11-2 and TRBJ1-2; weak D call: TRBD1 (5 bases). Germline loops: CDR1 SGHAT, CDR2 FQNNGV. Trimming removed 4 bases at V and 8 bases at J, with 17 bases between. The CDR3 contains 14 residues. The CDR3 region has the DNA TGTGCCAGCAGCTCACGGCGGACGACAGACGGCTACACCTTC. Translated: CASSSRRTTDGYTF.

This clonotype was picked up many times. The gene calls are TRBV29-1 and TRBJ2-7, with TRBD1 matching 7 bases. This CDR3 region has 14 residues. The trim removed 6 bases at V and 2 bases at J, leaving 10 bases unmatched. The germline V gene encodes CDR1 SQVTM and CDR2 ANQGSEA. This CDR3 is CSVTGTAFTYEQYF. The CDR3 coding sequence is TGCAGCGTGACCGGGACAGCTTTTACCTACGAGCAGTACTTC.

At least ten counts were recorded for this clonotype. The chain couples TRBV24-1 to TRBJ2-7, with D possibly being TRBD1 (5 bases). The V end was cut by 5 bases, the J end by 0 bases, with 22 bases between. This CDR3 comprises 18 residues. CDR1 is KGHDR and CDR2 is SFDVKD in the germline V gene. The CDR3 spells CATSVSFDRLRSSYEQYF. CDR3 nucleotide sequence: TGTGCCACCAGTGTCTCTTTCGACAGACTCCGAAGCTCCTACGAGCAGTACTTC.

This chain links TRBV4-1 with TRBJ2-7; D might be TRBD1 (7 bases). V lost 1 base and J 7 bases, leaving 29 bases between the germline ends. Germline CDR1 reads MGHRA; CDR2 reads YSYEKL. CDR3 length: 19 residues. The CDR3 nucleotides read TGCGCCAGCAGCCAAGTGGGACAGCCCCTTGGTAGCGGTAATAAGGAGCAGTACTTC. It yields the protein CASSQVGQPLGSGNKEQYF.

This clonotype was seen repeatedly, ten times or more. The chain joins TRBV5-1 to TRBJ2-1, with 8 bases identical to TRBD2. The germline CDR1 and CDR2 sequences are SGHRS and YFSETQ. Trimming cost V 4 bases and J 6 bases; bases outside gene matches: 6. CDR3 length equals 14 residues. Written as DNA, the CDR3 is TGCGCCAGCAGCGGTCTAGCGGGCCTCAATGAGCAGTTCTTC. Translation gives CASSGLAGLNEQFF.

V gene TRBV25-1 combines with J gene TRBJ1-4; D unclear. With 10 bases removed from V and 4 bases from J, the gap between germline ends came to 7 bases. Germline values: CDR1 MGHDK, CDR2 SYGVNS. The CDR3 extends over 11 amino acids. CDR3 in DNA: TGTGCCACCAGGAGTAATGAAAAACTGTTTTTT. This encodes CATRSNEKLFF.

In this sample, this clonotype turned up a few times. The CDR3 loop is CASRTAGTTYNEQFF. The CDR3 DNA reads as TGCGCCAGCAGGACCGCCGGGACTACCTACAATGAGCAGTTCTTC. The chain uses TRBV4-1 and TRBJ2-1, with 7 positions matching TRBD2. This CDR3 is 15 amino acids long. J gave up 2 bases and V 6 bases, and 7 bases lay outside the gene matches. CDR1 and CDR2 from the germline V gene are MGHRA and YSYEKL.

This clonotype was seen a handful of times. The rearrangement joins TRBV4-2 to TRBJ1-1, with D hard to call. This CDR3 is built from 14 residues. The V gene lost 0 bases and the J gene lost 7 bases, with 12 bases spanning the gap. The germline CDR1 and CDR2 sequences are LGHNA and YNFKEQ. The CDR3 is CASSQEEAGSEAFF. The CDR3 coding sequence is TGTGCCAGCAGCCAAGAGGAAGCAGGAAGTGAAGCTTTCTTT.

This clonotype was seen a few times. The chain combines TRBV5-8 with TRBJ1-1, with D possibly matching TRBD1 (6 bases). V dropped 7 bases and J dropped 0 bases, with 13 bases sitting between them. In germline, CDR1 is SGHTS, CDR2 YDEGEE. The CDR3 covers 14 residues. CDR3 protein: CASPKGTLNTEAFF. The CDR3 bases are TGTGCCAGCCCTAAGGGGACATTGAACACTGAAGCTTTCTTT.

This clonotype occurred a few times. V gene TRBV29-1 combines with J gene TRBJ2-3, with 8 nucleotides matching TRBD2. Germline values: CDR1 SQVTM, CDR2 ANQGSEA. The J segment lost 5 bases and the V segment lost 5 bases, leaving 9 bases of the junction unmatched. The CDR3 sequence is 14 residues long. DNA for the CDR3: TGCAGCGTTCGTTGGAGCGGGAGAGGAGATACGCAGTATTTT. This encodes CSVRWSGRGDTQYF.

The chain joins TRBV24-1 to TRBJ2-3; D remains unclear. Deletions cut 1 base from V and 2 bases from J, with 6 bases between. Germline CDR1 and CDR2: KGHDR and SFDVKD. The CDR3 is 14 residues long. CDR3 protein: CATSDFDTTDTQYF. The CDR3 coding sequence is TGTGCCACCAGTGATTTCGACACCACAGATACGCAGTATTTT.

This clonotype was counted between two and nine times. This chain links TRBV12-3 or TRBV12-4 with TRBJ2-2; TRBD2 aligns across 7 bases. There are 16 residues in the CDR3. J gave up 6 bases and V 6 bases, and 13 bases lay outside the gene matches. The CDR3 region is CASRFGGGRAAGELFF. The CDR3 bases are TGTGCCAGCAGGTTCGGTGGGGGGAGGGCCGCCGGGGAGCTGTTTTTT.

This clonotype showed up just a few times. The rearrangement uses TRBV4-2 and TRBJ2-7; D may be TRBD1 or TRBD2 (5 bases each). Per germline, CDR1 LGHNA and CDR2 YNFKEQ. V lost 0 bases to trimming and J lost 5 bases, with 17 bases between them. The CDR3 is 16 amino acids. This CDR3 is CASSQDPAGSPHEQYF. Here the CDR3 DNA reads TGTGCCAGCAGCCAAGATCCCGCAGGGAGCCCTCACGAGCAGTACTTC.

The rearrangement joins TRBV2 to TRBJ2-1, with 12 bases fitting TRBD2. Unmatched junction bases numbered 7, after V lost 11 bases and J lost 8 bases. CDR3 size: 13 residues. In germline, CDR1 is SNHLY, CDR2 FYNNEI. The CDR3: CAGLAGGGDEQFF. CDR3 in DNA: TGTGCCGGTCTAGCGGGAGGGGGCGATGAGCAGTTCTTC.

The table lists this clonotype with many counts. V is TRBV5-1 and J is TRBJ2-1; D ambiguous. V lost 4 bases and J lost 5, with 10 bases in between. From germline, CDR1 is SGHRS and CDR2 YFSETQ. The CDR3 covers 13 residues. CDR3 in DNA: TGCGCCAGCAGCGCCATAAGGGACAATGAGCAGTTCTTC. Residues: CASSAIRDNEQFF.